The present entry profiles one T cell receptor (beta chain) with its context. Its antigen remains unidentified. Per-base quality was not reported, and no clone a single base away is much larger than it. From its cysteine to its phenylalanine, the CDR3 spans 14 amino acids. Left in the record is the CDR3 DNA by itself, 42 bases read in frame from the first base. CDR1 and CDR2, per the germline V gene, are SGHDT and YYEEEE. The germline ends are 9 bases apart after V is trimmed by 1 base and J by 4 bases. Sample time point, as interpreted from the label and publication: baseline before first vaccination. Vaccinee samples were obtained from the UK trials COV001 and COV002, which included a single-blind randomized controlled phase 2/3 trial of AZD1222 (ChAdOx1 nCoV-19) in healthy adults. For TCRbeta chain sequencing, PBMC samples from trial participants were taken at day 0 and at day 28 after the second dose.

This sample is part of a study of T cell responses to AZD1222 COVID-19 vaccine listed by TCRdb under 2021. General notes on the study: AZD1222 recipients whose second dose came at about 4 weeks and those whose second dose came at about 12 weeks were combined into one group, since spike-specific TCR depth and breadth did not differ between the two schedules. A total of roughly 240 trial participants underwent TCR sequencing, of whom about 210 received two doses of AZD1222 and 26 received two doses of the MenACWY control vaccine. Trial participants were enrolled into age subgroups of 18-55, 56-69 and 70-plus years, which contained about 150, 27 and 61 TCR-sequenced participants, respectively.

The CDR3 regions of human TCRbeta chains were subjected to immunosequencing. In the original analysis: Repertoire TCRs were checked for matches against a reference library of SARS-CoV-2-specific TCRs that had been generated using the MIRA antigen-specificity platform. Breadth was defined as the fraction of unique TCRs that were SARS-CoV-2-associated. Depth was defined as the fraction of total T cells that were SARS-CoV-2-associated. Using the MIRA data, every spike-specific TCR was mapped to the spike region that the TCR reacted to and assigned to either a CD4 or a CD8 class. Log10-transformed breadth and depth values were compared by one-way ANOVA with Sidak's multiple comparisons tests. Imported from immuneACCESS, the table was reduced by TCRdb to in-frame sequences with V and J called. These copies leave out some clones; in studies compared against another copy, an unresolved V gene accounts for under half, and the cause of the remainder is not known. V and J calls and clone size come straight from that table; D and trimming were deduced from the DNA. The sample includes over 150,000 clones, with roughly 92% observed a single time. In total, the top ten clones hold over 1.5% of the sample.

General findings and caveats noted by the study authors: Most participants were white British and females outnumbered males, and the authors suggested that clonal diversity may have been underestimated. After two AZD1222 doses, both the breadth and the depth of spike-specific TCRs were significantly higher than at day 0 and than in MenACWY recipients. The 56-69-year group was small, and its depth increase did not reach significance, likely because of low power. Reportedly, close to half of the unique spike-specific TCRs recognized epitopes lying outside the regions that are mutated in the B.1.351 and B.1.1.7 variants. Because no samples from the day 14 peak response were available, repertoires could be characterized only after the peak T cell response. Vaccine-associated CD4 TCRs spanned the whole spike protein, with dominant responses in regions 160-218 and 743-854. Conclusions about previously exposed vaccinees are limited because only six or seven AZD1222 recipients were SARS-CoV-2 seropositive at baseline.

This chain is built from TRBV5-6 and TRBJ1-5; the D segment could be TRBD1, given 5 matching bases. This TCR was sampled from an adult in good health. The sample here was peripheral blood, taken on day 0 of AZD1222 vaccination. In nucleotides, the sequence is TGTGCCAGCAGCTTGACAGGTCGGAATCAGCCCCAGCATTTT. Its translation is CASSLTGRNQPQHF.